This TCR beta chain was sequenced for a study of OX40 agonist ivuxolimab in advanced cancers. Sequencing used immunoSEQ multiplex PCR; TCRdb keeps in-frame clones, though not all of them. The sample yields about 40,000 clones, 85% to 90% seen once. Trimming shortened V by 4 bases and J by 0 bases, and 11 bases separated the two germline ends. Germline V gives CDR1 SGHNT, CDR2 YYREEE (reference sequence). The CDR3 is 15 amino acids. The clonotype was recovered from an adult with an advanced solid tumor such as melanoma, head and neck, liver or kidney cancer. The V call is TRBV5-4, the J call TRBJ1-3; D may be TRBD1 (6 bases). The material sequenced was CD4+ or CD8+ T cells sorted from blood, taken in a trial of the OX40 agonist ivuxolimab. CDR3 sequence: CASSRQEASGNTIYF. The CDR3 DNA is TGTGCCAGCAGCCGACAGGAAGCCTCTGGAAACACCATATATTTT.